This T cell receptor (beta chain) appears in the sequencing data of a study of cytomegalovirus exposure and HLA in healthy donors. Vbeta (60) and Jbeta (13) primers were used in the PCR. Only in-frame clones appear in the TCRdb table, and some are missing; sequencing was by immunoSEQ multiplex PCR. Among about 130,000 clones listed, about four fifths were seen once. CDR3 length: 13 amino acids. Germline assignment: CDR1 SGHNT and CDR2 YYREEE (reference sequence). V lost 3 bases, J lost 7 bases, and 3 bases stayed unmatched. The chain links TRBV5-4 to TRBJ1-1; 10 nucleotides match TRBD1. Sequenced input: PBMCs. The clonotype originates from a man younger than 40 in good health and CMV-seronegative. For the CDR3, the DNA is TGTGCCAGCAGCTGGGACAGGGGAAGTGAAGCTTTCTTT. Its translation is CASSWDRGSEAFF.